Below, 19 T cell receptor beta chains from the same sample are listed, as sequenced in a study of spatial heterogeneity in lung cancer. No antigens are known for them. TCRdb re-analysed the 5' RACE reads in MiXCR, keeping a single row per CDR3 protein. The sample has 9,800 or so distinct CDR3 sequences; about 6.3% are singletons. Described time point: sample taken at primary tumor resection. Overall study results and limits: Tumor mutation counts were tracked by expanded intratumoral alpha and beta TCR counts.

Here the sequenced sample was lung tumor tissue, taken at surgery. Receptors originate from a male donor with early-stage non-small cell lung cancer.

This clonotype qualifies as medium-sized. The V and J genes are TRBV9 and TRBJ1-1, with 8 bases lining up with TRBD1. This CDR3 is built from 15 residues. The V segment lost 4 bases and the J segment 5 bases; nucleotides outside the gene matches: 10. The V gene's germline CDR1 is SGDLS and CDR2 YYNGEE. The CDR3: CASSSTGGRWTEAFF. The CDR3 DNA sequence: TGTGCCAGCAGCTCTACAGGGGGGAGGTGGACTGAAGCTTTCTTT. The full variable domain, with the rest looked up from reference TRBV9 and TRBJ1-1, is DSGVTQTPKHLITATGQRVTLRCSPRSGDLSVYWYQQSLDQGLQFLIQYYNGEERAKGNILERFSAQQFPDLHSELNLSSLELGDSALYFCASSSTGGRWTEAFFGQGTRLTVV.

This clonotype was observed at least ten times. The V and J genes are TRBV7-9 and TRBJ2-7; TRBD1 might be the D (5 bases). The CDR3 has 15 residues. The V and J ends lost 3 bases and 2 bases respectively, with 14 bases between them. CDR1 and CDR2 (germline): SEHNR, FQNEAQ (reference sequence). The CDR3 spells CASSFWTSDPYEQYF. For the CDR3, the DNA is TGTGCCAGCAGCTTTTGGACATCCGACCCCTACGAGCAGTACTTC.

This clonotype was seen repeatedly, ten times or more. V and J are TRBV5-1 and TRBJ1-1, with D uncertain. Germline CDR1 is SGHRS and CDR2 is YFSETQ. The CDR3 consists of 14 residues. The germline V and J ends were trimmed by 3 bases and 2 bases, with 11 bases remaining between them. CDR3 sequence: CASSWGKGNTEAFF. In DNA, the CDR3 is TGCGCCAGCAGCTGGGGAAAGGGTAACACTGAAGCTTTCTTT. The full variable domain, with the rest looked up from reference TRBV5-1 and TRBJ1-1, is KAGVTQTPRYLIKTRGQQVTLSCSPISGHRSVSWYQQTPGQGLQFLFEYFSETQRNKGNFPGRFSGRQFSNSRSEMNVSTLELGDSALYLCASSWGKGNTEAFFGQGTRLTVV.

This clonotype has a count of ten or more. J is TRBJ1-2 and V is TRBV29-1, with 9 positions matching TRBD1. The CDR3 has 15 amino acids. The trim removed 3 bases at V and 4 bases at J, leaving 9 bases unmatched. Per germline, CDR1 SQVTM and CDR2 ANQGSEA. CDR3 sequence reads: CSVDSGTGLFYGYTF. CDR3 DNA sequence: TGCAGCGTTGACTCCGGGACAGGGCTTTTCTATGGCTACACCTTC.

This clonotype was counted at least ten times. The chain is built from TRBV11-3 and TRBJ2-1; perhaps D is TRBD1 or TRBD2 (5 bases each). The CDR3 has 15 residues. The germline CDR1 and CDR2 sequences are SGHNT and YENEEA. V lost 4 bases, J lost 7 bases, and 17 bases lay in between. The CDR3 spells CASSSPARGGNEQFF. The CDR3 region has the DNA TGTGCCAGCAGCTCCCCCGCGAGGGGCGGGAATGAGCAGTTCTTC.

Sample share makes this clonotype medium-sized. The V call is TRBV5-1, the J call TRBJ2-3; the D is unclear. The germline V gene has CDR1 SGHRS and CDR2 YFSETQ. V lost 3 bases and J lost 1, with 6 bases in between. CDR3 size: 13 residues. CDR3 region: CASSWAGTDTQYF. DNA of the CDR3: TGCGCCAGCAGCTGGGCAGGCACAGATACGCAGTATTTT.

This clonotype is medium-sized by share. The J gene is TRBJ1-2, the V gene TRBV12-3 or TRBV12-4, with D possibly matching TRBD1 (6 bases). Trimming took 3 bases from V and 4 from J, leaving 15 bases between them. This CDR3 has 15 residues. The chain's CDR3 is CASSLGGRDIYGYTF. DNA for the CDR3: TGTGCCAGCAGTTTGGGGGGCAGGGATATCTATGGCTACACCTTC.

The table lists this clonotype with many counts. This chain joins TRBV15 and TRBJ2-5; 7 positions match TRBD1. Losses at the gene ends were 0 bases for V and 4 bases for J; bases not matched to a gene: 8. The CDR3 contains 16 residues. From germline, CDR1 is LNHNV and CDR2 YYDKDF (reference sequence). The DNA of the CDR3 is TGTGCCACCAGCAGAGATCATGGGACAGCCGGAGAGACCCAGTACTTC. Translating gives CATSRDHGTAGETQYF.

This clonotype was seen at least ten times. The V call is TRBV3-1, the J call TRBJ2-5; D is ambiguous. There are 14 residues in the CDR3. Trimming shortened V by 3 bases and J by 4 bases, and 12 bases separated the two germline ends. Looked up from germline, CDR1 is LGHDT and CDR2 is YNNKEL (reference sequence). CDR3 amino acids: CASSQEKWGETQYF. For the CDR3, the DNA is TGTGCCAGCAGCCAGGAGAAATGGGGAGAGACCCAGTACTTC.

This clonotype was found many times. The chain employs TRBV6-1 and TRBJ1-4; unclear D gene. V shed 1 base and J shed 7 bases, with 4 bases lying between them. The germline V gene has CDR1 MNHNS and CDR2 SASEGT. This CDR3 is 12 amino acids long. CDR3 sequence reads: CASSEVGEKLFF. For the CDR3, the DNA is TGTGCCAGCAGTGAAGTGGGTGAAAAACTGTTTTTT.

This clonotype occurred many times. The chain couples TRBV12-3 or TRBV12-4 to TRBJ2-1; D not resolved. This CDR3 region has 12 residues. V shed 7 bases and J shed 6 bases, with 10 bases lying between them. For the CDR3, the DNA is TGTGCCAGCACCCAGACCGGCAATGAGCAGTTCTTC. This codes for CASTQTGNEQFF.

This clonotype was found many times. The chain recombines TRBV10-1 with TRBJ2-3, with D perhaps matching TRBD2 (6 bases). Trimming removed 5 bases from V and 1 base from J, with 10 bases in between. CDR1 is WNHNN, CDR2 SYGVQD, per germline (reference sequence). The CDR3 has 14 amino acids. This CDR3 reads CASSRDSRTDTQYF. The DNA for the CDR3 is TGCGCCAGCAGTCGGGACTCGCGCACAGATACGCAGTATTTT.

This clonotype was found many times. The J gene is TRBJ2-7, the V gene TRBV7-9; unclear D gene. CDR1 and CDR2 from the germline V gene are SEHNR and FQNEAQ (reference sequence). V was trimmed by 0 bases and J by 0 bases, leaving 9 bases between them. The CDR3 has 15 residues. The CDR3: CASSLAGRSSYEQYF. The CDR3 DNA reads as TGTGCCAGCAGCTTAGCTGGCAGAAGCTCCTACGAGCAGTACTTC. Full variable domain (remainder filled in from reference TRBV7-9 and TRBJ2-7): DTGVSQNPRHKITKRGQNVTFRCDPISEHNRLYWYRQTLGQGPEFLTYFQNEAQLEKSRLLSDRFSAERPKGSFSTLEIQRTEQGDSAMYLCASSLAGRSSYEQYFGPGTRLTVT.

This clonotype occurred many times. The chain combines TRBV24-1 with TRBJ2-2, with TRBD1 matching 8 bases. Germline CDR1 and CDR2: KGHDR and SFDVKD. The CDR3 spans 16 residues. The junction had 8 bases not matched to a gene; V was cut back by 9 bases and J by 0 bases. CDR3 sequence (DNA): TGTGCCACCGCGGGGACAGGCGGCACGAACACCGGGGAGCTGTTTTTT. Its protein is CATAGTGGTNTGELFF.

This clonotype was detected ten times or more. This chain joins TRBV11-1 and TRBJ2-5; D may be TRBD1 or TRBD2 (5 bases each). Germline CDR1 is SGHAT and CDR2 is FQDESV (reference sequence). Trimming cost V 5 bases and J 1 base, with 11 bases left between them. The CDR3 length is 14 residues. The CDR3 loop reads CASSRDLLQETQYF. CDR3 DNA: TGTGCCAGCAGCCGGGACCTCCTCCAAGAGACCCAGTACTTC.

This clonotype has at least ten counts. The chain recombines TRBV30 with TRBJ2-2; 7 bases are a match to TRBD1. The CDR3 spans 14 residues. Unmatched junction bases numbered 5, after V lost 3 bases and J lost 4 bases. In germline, CDR1 is GTSNPN, CDR2 SVGIG (reference sequence). DNA of the CDR3: TGTGCCTGGAGATCGGGACAGTTCACCGGGGAGCTGTTTTTT. This codes for CAWRSGQFTGELFF.

This clonotype was found many times. The chain combines TRBV9 with TRBJ1-1, with D perhaps matching TRBD1 (5 bases). Trimming stripped 0 bases from V and 10 bases from J, with 16 bases between. This CDR3 has 14 amino acids. From germline, CDR1 is SGDLS and CDR2 YYNGEE. CDR3 sequence reads: CASSVDRADGGAFF. The CDR3 DNA follows: TGTGCCAGCAGCGTAGATCGGGCGGACGGGGGAGCTTTCTTT.

In its sample, this clonotype is medium-sized. The V gene is TRBV7-3, the J gene TRBJ2-7, with a possible D match to TRBD1 (5 bases). Trimming took 2 bases from V and 3 from J, leaving 11 bases between them. The CDR3 is made up of 14 amino acids. Germline CDR1 reads SGHTA; CDR2 reads FQGTGA. Written as DNA, the CDR3 is TGTGCCAGCAGCTTATCCCTAGACAGCTACGAGCAGTACTTC. It yields the protein CASSLSLDSYEQYF.

This clonotype was seen at least ten times. The chain is built from TRBV28 and TRBJ2-7, with 9 bases matching TRBD1. The CDR3 length is 13 residues. V was clipped by 5 bases and J by 4 bases; unmatched bases: 3. The germline CDR1 and CDR2 sequences are MDHEN and SYDVKM. CDR3 coding DNA: TGTGCCAGCAGTAGCGGACAGGGGTACGAGCAGTACGTC. This sequence encodes CASSSGQGYEQYV.